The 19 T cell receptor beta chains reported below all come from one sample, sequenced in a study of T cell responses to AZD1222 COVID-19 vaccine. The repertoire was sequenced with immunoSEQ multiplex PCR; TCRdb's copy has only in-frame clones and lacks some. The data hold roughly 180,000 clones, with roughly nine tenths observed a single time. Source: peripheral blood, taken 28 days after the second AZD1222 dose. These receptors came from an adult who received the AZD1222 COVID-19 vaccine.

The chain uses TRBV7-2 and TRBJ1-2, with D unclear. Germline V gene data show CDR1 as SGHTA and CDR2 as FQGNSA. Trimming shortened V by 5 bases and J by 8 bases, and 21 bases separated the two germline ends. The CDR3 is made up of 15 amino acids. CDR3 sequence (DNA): TGTGCCAGCAGCCCGTTTGTCGTAGGGCCCGAAGGCTACACCTTC. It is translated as CASSPFVVGPEGYTF.

CDR3 DNA sequence: TGTGCCGGCATCCCCCTAGCGGGATGGCGGCAGTTCTTC. It specifies CAGIPLAGWRQFF. This chain links TRBV11-2 with TRBJ2-1; 9 nucleotides match TRBD2. The length of the CDR3 is 13 residues. Trimming removed 11 bases from V and 12 bases from J; junction bases left unmatched: 14. In germline, CDR1 is SGHAT, CDR2 FQNNGV.

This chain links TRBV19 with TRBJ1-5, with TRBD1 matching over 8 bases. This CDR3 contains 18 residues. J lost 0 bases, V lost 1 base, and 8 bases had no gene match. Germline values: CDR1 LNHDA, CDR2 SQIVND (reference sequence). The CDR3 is CASSIAGTGPYSNQPQHF. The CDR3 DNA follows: TGTGCCAGTAGTATAGCGGGGACAGGACCGTATAGCAATCAGCCCCAGCATTTT.

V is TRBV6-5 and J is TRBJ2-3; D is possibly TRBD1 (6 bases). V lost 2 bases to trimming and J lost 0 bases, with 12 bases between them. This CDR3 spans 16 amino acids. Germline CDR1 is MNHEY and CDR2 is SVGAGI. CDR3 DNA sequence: TGTGCCAGCAGTTACGGGACATCGACTAGCACAGATACGCAGTATTTT. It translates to CASSYGTSTSTDTQYF.

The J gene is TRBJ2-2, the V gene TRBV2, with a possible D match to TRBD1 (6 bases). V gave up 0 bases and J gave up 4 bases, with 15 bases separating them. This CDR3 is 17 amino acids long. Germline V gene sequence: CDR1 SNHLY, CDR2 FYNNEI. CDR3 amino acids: CASSEARATGSTGELFF. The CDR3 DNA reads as TGTGCCAGCAGTGAAGCGCGGGCGACAGGTTCCACCGGGGAGCTGTTTTTT.

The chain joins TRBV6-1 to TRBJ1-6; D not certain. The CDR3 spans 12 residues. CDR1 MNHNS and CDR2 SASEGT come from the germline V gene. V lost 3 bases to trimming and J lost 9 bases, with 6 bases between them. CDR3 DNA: TGTGCCAGCAGTGACCCCGGTTCACCCCTCCACTTT. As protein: CASSDPGSPLHF.

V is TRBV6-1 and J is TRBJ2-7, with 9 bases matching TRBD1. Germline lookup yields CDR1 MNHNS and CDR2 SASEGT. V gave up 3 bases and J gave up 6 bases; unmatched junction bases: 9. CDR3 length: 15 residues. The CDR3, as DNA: TGTGCCAGCAGTGAGGGGACAGGGACTCTGGTCGAGCAGTACTTC. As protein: CASSEGTGTLVEQYF.

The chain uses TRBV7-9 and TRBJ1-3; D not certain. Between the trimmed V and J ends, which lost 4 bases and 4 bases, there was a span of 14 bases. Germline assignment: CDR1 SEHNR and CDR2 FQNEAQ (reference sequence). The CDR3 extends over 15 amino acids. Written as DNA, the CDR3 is TGTGCCAGCAGCTCAAGGATTAAGAGGGGAAACACCATATATTTT. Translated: CASSSRIKRGNTIYF.

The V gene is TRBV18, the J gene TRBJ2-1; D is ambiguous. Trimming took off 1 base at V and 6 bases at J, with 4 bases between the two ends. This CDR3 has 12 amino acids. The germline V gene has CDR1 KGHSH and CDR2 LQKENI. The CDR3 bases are TGTGCCAGCTCACCACGGGCCAATGAGCAGTTCTTC. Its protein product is CASSPRANEQFF.

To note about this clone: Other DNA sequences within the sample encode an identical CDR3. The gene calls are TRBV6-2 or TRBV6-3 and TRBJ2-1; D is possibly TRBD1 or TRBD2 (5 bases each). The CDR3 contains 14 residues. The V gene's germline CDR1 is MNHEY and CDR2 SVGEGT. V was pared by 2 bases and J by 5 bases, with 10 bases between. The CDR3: CASSYGGLNNEQFF. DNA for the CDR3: TGTGCCAGCAGTTACGGGGGTTTGAACAATGAGCAGTTCTTC.

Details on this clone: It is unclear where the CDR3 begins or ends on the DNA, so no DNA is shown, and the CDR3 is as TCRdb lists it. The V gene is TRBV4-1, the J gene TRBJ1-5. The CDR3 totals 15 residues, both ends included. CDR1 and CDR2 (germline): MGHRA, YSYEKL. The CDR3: CASSQDGLGVSPSIF.

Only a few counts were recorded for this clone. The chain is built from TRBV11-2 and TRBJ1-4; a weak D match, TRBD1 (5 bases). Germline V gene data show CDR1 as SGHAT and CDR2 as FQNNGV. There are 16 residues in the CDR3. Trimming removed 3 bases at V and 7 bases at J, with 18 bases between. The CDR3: CASSFDPTAGGEKLFF. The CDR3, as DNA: TGTGCCAGCAGCTTCGACCCGACAGCCGGGGGTGAAAAACTGTTTTTT.

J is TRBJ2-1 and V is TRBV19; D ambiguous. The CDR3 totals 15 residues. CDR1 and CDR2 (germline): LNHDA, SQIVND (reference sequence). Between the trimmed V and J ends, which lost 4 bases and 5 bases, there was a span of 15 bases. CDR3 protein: CASSTPLNRHNEQFF. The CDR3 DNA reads TGTGCCAGTAGTACACCTCTAAACAGACACAATGAGCAGTTCTTC.

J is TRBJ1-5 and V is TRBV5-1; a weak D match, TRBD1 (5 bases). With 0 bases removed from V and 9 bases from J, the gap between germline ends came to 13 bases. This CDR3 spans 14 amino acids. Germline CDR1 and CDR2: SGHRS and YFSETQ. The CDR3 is CASSLGGGNGPQHF. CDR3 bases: TGCGCCAGCAGCTTGGGGGGCGGGAATGGGCCCCAGCATTTT.

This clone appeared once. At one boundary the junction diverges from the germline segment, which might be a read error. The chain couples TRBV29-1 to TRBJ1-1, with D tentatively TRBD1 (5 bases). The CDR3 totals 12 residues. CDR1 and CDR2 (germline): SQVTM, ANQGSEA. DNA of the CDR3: TGCAGCGCTGAAAGGGGGAACACTGAAGCTTTCTTT. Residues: CSAERGNTEAFF.

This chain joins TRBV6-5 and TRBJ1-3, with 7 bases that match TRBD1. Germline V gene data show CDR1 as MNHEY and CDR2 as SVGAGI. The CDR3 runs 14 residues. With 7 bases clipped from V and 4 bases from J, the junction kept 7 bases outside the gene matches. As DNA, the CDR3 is TGTGCCAGCATTGGGACAGTCCAAGGAAACACCATATATTTT. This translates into CASIGTVQGNTIYF.

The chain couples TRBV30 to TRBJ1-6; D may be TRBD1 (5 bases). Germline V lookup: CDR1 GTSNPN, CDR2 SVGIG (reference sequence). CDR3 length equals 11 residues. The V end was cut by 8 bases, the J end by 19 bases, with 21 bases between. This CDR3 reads CAGRGPGLWHF. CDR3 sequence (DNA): TGTGCCGGTCGGGGCCCGGGATTATGGCACTTT.

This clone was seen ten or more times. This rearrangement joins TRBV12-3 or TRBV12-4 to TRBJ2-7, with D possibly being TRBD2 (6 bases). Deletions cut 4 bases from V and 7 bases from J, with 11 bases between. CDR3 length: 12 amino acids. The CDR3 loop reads CASSWYGGEQYF. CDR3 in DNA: TGTGCCAGCAGTTGGTACGGGGGAGAGCAGTACTTC.

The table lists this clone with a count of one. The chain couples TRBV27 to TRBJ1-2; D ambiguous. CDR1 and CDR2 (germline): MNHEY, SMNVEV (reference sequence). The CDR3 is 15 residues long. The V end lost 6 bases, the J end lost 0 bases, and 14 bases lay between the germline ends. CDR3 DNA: TGTGCCAGCAGCCCTCGGATAGATTCTAACTATGGCTACACCTTC. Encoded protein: CASSPRIDSNYGYTF.